Following are 28 T cell receptor beta chains from one sample sequenced in a study of spatial heterogeneity in lung cancer. General study results and limits: Higher tumor mutation counts went along with higher counts of expanded intratumoral alpha and beta TCRs.

Time point defined: sample taken at primary tumor resection. MiXCR, run by TCRdb on the 5' RACE reads, gives a single entry per CDR3 protein. The table records a few thousand distinct CDR3 sequences, less than 6.5% of them present only once. These receptors lack a known antigen. Sequences were derived from lung tumor tissue, sampled at surgery. These receptors originate from a female donor with early-stage non-small cell lung cancer.

This chain joins TRBV6-6 and TRBJ2-1; 11 nucleotides agree with TRBD2. The CDR3 extends over 18 amino acids. Unmatched junction bases numbered 12, after V lost 7 bases and J lost 1 base. CDR1 and CDR2 from the germline V gene are MNHNY and SVGAGI (reference sequence). The CDR3 DNA reads as TGTGCCAGCACGTATTGGCTAGCGGGAGGTCAGTCCTACAATGAGCAGTTCTTC. Translation gives CASTYWLAGGQSYNEQFF.

This clonotype is medium-sized (0.01 to 0.1%) in the sample. This chain connects TRBV5-1 to TRBJ2-7; TRBD1 might be the D (6 bases). The CDR3 covers 14 residues. The germline gives CDR1 SGHRS, CDR2 YFSETQ. Trimming removed 1 base at V and 0 bases at J, with 8 bases between. This CDR3 reads CASSLTGSSYEQYF. The CDR3 region has the DNA TGCGCCAGCAGCTTGACAGGGAGCTCCTACGAGCAGTACTTC. The full variable domain, its missing parts supplied by reference TRBV5-1 and TRBJ2-7, is KAGVTQTPRYLIKTRGQQVTLSCSPISGHRSVSWYQQTPGQGLQFLFEYFSETQRNKGNFPGRFSGRQFSNSRSEMNVSTLELGDSALYLCASSLTGSSYEQYFGPGTRLTVT.

In this sample, this clonotype is medium-sized. The chain couples TRBV6-5 to TRBJ2-1; 7 bases map to TRBD2. This CDR3 has 15 residues. The V gene's germline CDR1 is MNHEY and CDR2 SVGAGI. V lost 2 bases and J lost 7; bases outside the gene matches: 8. CDR3 loop: CASSYGGSRRNEQFF. CDR3 sequence (DNA): TGTGCCAGCAGTTACGGCGGGAGTAGGAGGAATGAGCAGTTCTTC.

This clonotype has at least ten counts. The chain uses TRBV7-2 and TRBJ2-3; D ambiguous. Trimming took off 1 base at V and 6 bases at J, with 11 bases between the two ends. CDR3 length equals 14 residues. Germline loops: CDR1 SGHTA, CDR2 FQGNSA. In nucleotides, the CDR3 is TGTGCCAGCAGCTTAGACGGGCCCCTTGATACGCAGTATTTT. Encoded protein: CASSLDGPLDTQYF.

This clonotype was recorded at least ten times. This CDR3 reads CASSTPLGYTF. DNA of the CDR3: TGTGCCAGTAGTACACCCCTTGGCTACACCTTC. J is TRBJ1-2 and V is TRBV19; D uncertain. Germline CDR1 reads LNHDA; CDR2 reads SQIVND (reference sequence). This CDR3 spans 11 amino acids. The V and J ends lost 4 bases and 7 bases respectively, with 7 bases between them.

In its sample, this clonotype is medium-sized. V usage is TRBV6-1 and J usage is TRBJ2-7, with D uncertain. Deletions cut 2 bases from V and 2 bases from J, with 10 bases between. The germline gives CDR1 MNHNS, CDR2 SASEGT. This CDR3 has 14 residues. The CDR3 DNA follows: TGTGCCAGCAGTGAATTCGAGCTTCCCTACGAGCAGTACTTC. Encoded protein: CASSEFELPYEQYF.

This clonotype counts as medium-sized. The chain has TRBV27 and TRBJ1-1; no clear D. Trimming cost V 0 bases and J 4 bases, with 15 bases left between them. CDR3 size: 16 residues. Germline V gene lookup returns CDR1 MNHEY and CDR2 SMNVEV (reference sequence). The CDR3 DNA is TGTGCCAGCAGTTTATCCTCCGAGGGTAGGGCCACTGAAGCTTTCTTT. It encodes CASSLSSEGRATEAFF.

This clonotype was counted at least ten times. The V and J genes are TRBV2 and TRBJ1-5; a weak D match, TRBD1 (5 bases). The CDR3 spans 15 residues. Deletions cut 6 bases from V and 0 bases from J, with 12 bases between. The germline CDR1 and CDR2 sequences are SNHLY and FYNNEI. The CDR3 DNA reads as TGTGCCAGCAGCCGGGACTGGTATAGCAATCAGCCCCAGCATTTT. Translation gives CASSRDWYSNQPQHF.

Relative to its sample, this clonotype is medium-sized. This rearrangement joins TRBV15 to TRBJ1-4; 7 nucleotides align to TRBD1. Germline loops: CDR1 LNHNV, CDR2 YYDKDF (reference sequence). With V trimmed by 2 bases and J by 4 bases, 7 bases remained unmatched. The CDR3 is made up of 16 amino acids. In nucleotides, the CDR3 is TGTGCCACCAGCAGATCTACAGGGGCCTTTAATGAAAAACTGTTTTTT. Protein: CATSRSTGAFNEKLFF.

This clonotype was found a few times. The chain employs TRBV30 and TRBJ2-3, with D hard to call. The germline gives CDR1 GTSNPN, CDR2 SVGIG (reference sequence). Deletions cut 1 base from V and 4 bases from J, with 9 bases between. This CDR3 has 13 residues. Here the CDR3 reads CAWSGVQADTQYF. In DNA form, the CDR3 reads TGTGCCTGGAGTGGTGTCCAGGCAGATACGCAGTATTTT.

By share, this clonotype ranks as medium-sized. The rearrangement uses TRBV6-1 and TRBJ2-2, with D uncertain. Trimming removed 2 bases at V and 1 base at J, with 8 bases between. Germline values: CDR1 MNHNS, CDR2 SASEGT. The CDR3 sequence is 15 residues long. As DNA, the CDR3 is TGTGCCAGCAGTGAAATTCAGAGGAACACCGGGGAGCTGTTTTTT. Translated, it gives CASSEIQRNTGELFF.

This clonotype rates as medium-sized. The V and J genes are TRBV13 and TRBJ1-2; D not certain. The germline V gene encodes CDR1 PRHDT and CDR2 FYEKMQ (reference sequence). V was trimmed by 0 bases and J by 5 bases, leaving 16 bases between them. This CDR3 is 16 amino acids long. CDR3 region: CASSLGALGRAYGYTF. The CDR3 coding sequence is TGTGCCAGCAGCTTAGGGGCTCTTGGGAGGGCGTATGGCTACACCTTC.

This clonotype counts as medium-sized (0.01 to 0.1%). The chain is built from TRBV5-1 and TRBJ1-1; TRBD1 might be the D (5 bases). Trimming removed 5 bases from V and 3 bases from J, with 11 bases in between. Germline V lookup: CDR1 SGHRS, CDR2 YFSETQ. CDR3 length equals 13 residues. In nucleotides, the CDR3 is TGCGCCAGCAGAAAAGGGGTTTACACTGAAGCTTTCTTT. It is translated as CASRKGVYTEAFF.

Judged by abundance, this clonotype is medium-sized (0.01 to 0.1%). The V gene is TRBV30, the J gene TRBJ1-2; possible D gene TRBD1, 6 bases. Germline values: CDR1 GTSNPN, CDR2 SVGIG (reference sequence). This CDR3 contains 13 residues. V lost 3 bases and J lost 2, with 10 bases in between. The CDR3 loop reads CAWRRTVNYGYTF. The CDR3 nucleotides read TGTGCCTGGAGGCGGACAGTCAACTATGGCTACACCTTC.

This clonotype ranks as medium-sized. CDR3 loop: CASTLRGSAGNIQYF. DNA for the CDR3: TGTGCCAGCACCCTACGGGGTAGCGCAGGGAACATTCAGTACTTC. The V and J genes are TRBV11-2 and TRBJ2-4; D possibly uses TRBD1 or TRBD2 (5 bases each). V dropped 7 bases and J dropped 7 bases, with 20 bases sitting between them. The CDR3 covers 15 residues. Germline CDR1 and CDR2: SGHAT and FQNNGV.

This clonotype is judged medium-sized (0.01 to 0.1%). The chain carries TRBV5-1 and TRBJ2-7; 8 bases line up with TRBD1. V shed 1 base, J shed 4 bases, and the junction held 4 bases outside the gene matches. Germline V gene lookup returns CDR1 SGHRS and CDR2 YFSETQ. The CDR3 runs to 14 residues. The CDR3 DNA reads as TGCGCCAGCAGCTTGCAGGGGGCCGGTTACGAGCAGTACTTC. It is translated as CASSLQGAGYEQYF.

By share, this clonotype counts as medium-sized. The chain carries TRBV27 and TRBJ1-5; D gene ambiguous. CDR1 is MNHEY, CDR2 SMNVEV, per germline (reference sequence). The CDR3 covers 14 residues. Between the trimmed V and J ends, which lost 6 bases and 1 base, there was a span of 10 bases. The CDR3 region is CASSLTRSNQPQHF. The CDR3 DNA sequence: TGTGCCAGCAGCCTAACAAGGAGCAATCAGCCCCAGCATTTT.

By its share, this clonotype is medium-sized (0.01 to 0.1%). The CDR3 here is CSAGTSGTDTQYF. The CDR3 bases are TGCAGCGCCGGGACTAGCGGCACAGATACGCAGTATTTT. The chain joins TRBV29-1 to TRBJ2-3, with 10 positions matching TRBD2. The CDR3 is 13 residues long. CDR1 is SQVTM, CDR2 ANQGSEA, per germline. J was trimmed by 1 base and V by 7 bases; bases with no gene match: 2.

This clonotype ranks as medium-sized. The rearrangement links TRBV7-3 to TRBJ2-2; 8 bases are a match to TRBD2. The V gene's germline CDR1 is SGHTA and CDR2 FQGTGA. Trimming at V came to 5 bases and at J to 7 bases, leaving 12 bases not matched to a gene. The CDR3 consists of 16 residues. The chain's CDR3 is CASSPGLASLGGELFF. CDR3 DNA: TGTGCCAGCAGCCCCGGACTAGCTTCCCTGGGCGGGGAGCTGTTTTTT. Combining the CDR3 with reference TRBV7-3 and TRBJ2-2 gives the whole variable domain GAGVSQTPSNKVTEKGKYVELRCDPISGHTALYWYRQSLGQGPEFLIYFQGTGAADDSGLPNDRFFAVRPEGSVSTLKIQRTERGDSAVYLCASSPGLASLGGELFFGEGSRLTVL.

Ten or more counts support this clonotype. CDR3 sequence (DNA): TGTGCCAGCAGCCCTGGCCGCGAGCAGTACTTC. Protein sequence: CASSPGREQYF. The chain employs TRBV28 and TRBJ2-7; the D is unclear. With 6 bases removed from V and 6 bases from J, the gap between germline ends came to 9 bases. Germline V gene data show CDR1 as MDHEN and CDR2 as SYDVKM. This CDR3 contains 11 residues.

This clonotype qualifies as medium-sized. The chain combines TRBV20-1 with TRBJ1-4; no definite D call. The V gene's germline CDR1 is DFQATT and CDR2 SNEGSKA (reference sequence). The CDR3 length is 15 residues. Trimming pared 0 bases from V and 4 bases from J, leaving 12 bases between. The CDR3 DNA reads as TGCAGTGCTAGAGATCTCGGGCAGAGTAATGAAAAACTGTTTTTT. Its protein product is CSARDLGQSNEKLFF.

Within the sample, this clonotype is large. The chain is built from TRBV2 and TRBJ1-1; a weak D match, TRBD1 (5 bases). The V gene lost 8 bases and the J gene lost 5 bases, with 9 bases spanning the gap. CDR3 length: 11 residues. Germline CDR1 SNHLY, CDR2 FYNNEI. CDR3 nucleotide sequence: TGTGCCAGCTCAAGGGGTACTGAAGCTTTCTTT. As protein: CASSRGTEAFF.

In this sample, this clonotype is medium-sized. The rearrangement joins TRBV5-5 to TRBJ2-1; the match to TRBD2 covers 11 bases. V lost 5 bases to trimming and J lost 6 bases; unmatched junction nucleotides: 10. This CDR3 spans 16 amino acids. Looked up from germline, CDR1 is SGHKS and CDR2 is YYEKEE (reference sequence). The CDR3: CASRGPGTSGSNEQFF. CDR3 nucleotide sequence: TGTGCCAGCAGGGGGCCCGGGACTAGCGGATCCAATGAGCAGTTCTTC.

This clonotype is labeled as medium-sized (0.01 to 0.1%). The gene calls are TRBV2 and TRBJ2-1; D ambiguous. V was pared by 4 bases and J by 0 bases, with 7 bases between. Germline V gives CDR1 SNHLY, CDR2 FYNNEI. CDR3 length: 14 residues. CDR3 DNA sequence: TGTGCCAGCAGTGCCAGTATCTCCTACAATGAGCAGTTCTTC. Translating gives CASSASISYNEQFF.

This clonotype is medium-sized in the sample. The chain combines TRBV27 with TRBJ2-1; 8 nucleotides line up with TRBD1. After removal of 3 bases from V and 15 bases from J, the junction contained 4 bases not matched to a gene. Germline V gene data show CDR1 as MNHEY and CDR2 as SMNVEV (reference sequence). CDR3 length: 11 residues. Written as DNA, the CDR3 is TGTGCCAGCAGTTTCCGGACAGGGCTGTTCTTC. Its protein product is CASSFRTGLFF.

The sample holds many counts of this clonotype. The V call is TRBV7-3, the J call TRBJ2-1, with 12 bases aligning to TRBD2. The V segment lost 4 bases and the J segment 8 bases; nucleotides outside the gene matches: 3. Germline assignment: CDR1 SGHTA and CDR2 FQGTGA. This CDR3 has 14 residues. The DNA of the CDR3 is TGTGCCAGCAGCTCACTAGCGGGAGGTCATGAGCAGTTCTTC. Amino acid sequence: CASSSLAGGHEQFF.

This clonotype is categorized as medium-sized. This chain joins TRBV23-1 and TRBJ2-5; D call uncertain. TRBV23-1 is an ORF for which the function is uncertain. V was cut by 10 bases and J by 5 bases, with 11 bases left in between. This CDR3 is 11 amino acids long. CDR3 DNA: TGCGCCAACCAGAGTACGGAGACCCAGTACTTC. Translating it yields CANQSTETQYF.

This clonotype is classed as medium-sized. The rearrangement joins TRBV18 to TRBJ1-2, with no clear D. V gave up 4 bases and J gave up 3 bases, with 12 bases separating them. The CDR3 sequence is 14 residues long. Germline-derived CDR1 and CDR2 are KGHSH and LQKENI. For the CDR3, the DNA is TGTGCCAGCTCACTCACTTCGTTGGACTATGGCTACACCTTC. It specifies CASSLTSLDYGYTF.